The sequence of this TCR beta chain was determined in a study of cytomegalovirus exposure and HLA in healthy donors (dated 2017 in TCRdb). Concerning the study at large: The 500 to 800 repertoires of the first cohort and the 120 or so validation repertoires were produced on the same platform, according to a later analysis. The study aimed to test whether signatures of past pathogen exposure could be identified by cataloging public T cell receptors. Besides the first cohort of approximately 670 subjects, a separate validation cohort made up of 120 different subjects was used. To predict cytomegalovirus infection status, the study combined high-throughput TCR immunosequencing, statistical association of individual TCRs with disease status, and machine learning.

This clone was detected once. Its antigen is unknown. No quality values exist for individual bases; no much larger clone is one base distant. What the authors observed across the whole study: While some public TCRs were present in many individuals, most TCR sequences turned up only very rarely across donors. According to the authors, the approach could potentially be generalized to other disease states and immunological phenotypes. All 120 or so repertoires were used to score co-occurrence in the validation cohort in a later analysis, because that analysis had no HLA typing for the cohort. The study listed 150 to 200 TCR beta chains as associated with cytomegalovirus. The classifier was reported to diagnose cytomegalovirus status with high specificity and sensitivity in both the original and validation cohorts. Subsequent analysis determined that TCRs grouped into clusters in the first cohort also showed a tendency toward co-occurrence across the 120 or so validation repertoires, and approximately 93% of cluster scores exceeded 0. In vitro tests confirmed that three of the cytomegalovirus-associated TCR beta chains recognize cytomegalovirus antigens.

There are 13 amino acids in the CDR3, from cysteine to phenylalanine inclusive. Of all the DNA, just the CDR3 is kept, 39 bases in frame from base 1. V is clipped by 0 bases and J by 1 base, and the sequence between their germline boundaries is 4 bases long. The germline V gene specifies SGHDN as CDR1 and FVKESK as CDR2. The method behind the library was the immunoSEQ multiplex PCR assay. Under the source paper's analysis protocol: A statistical classification framework was built to diagnose cytomegalovirus status from the catalog of TCR beta chain sequences. TCRdb provides this immuneACCESS table in a form limited to in-frame rearrangements. Some clones are lacking; in checked studies, under half of them reflect an unresolved V gene, and why the rest are absent is not known. V and J calls and clone size are those listed in that table; D and trimming were worked out from the DNA. The sample table holds about 140,000 clones, of which 90% to 95% were seen once. The leading ten clones occupy 0.55% to 0.8% of the sample.

The donors were included in the validation cohort of over a hundred subjects, a group kept apart from the roughly 730-subject first cohort. This chain is built from TRBV14 and TRBJ2-7; the D segment cannot be called with confidence. This TCR was sampled from a man younger than 35 in good health and CMV-seronegative. The sample was PBMCs. The nucleotide sequence reads as follows: TGTGCCAGCAGCCAAGATCCGTCCTACGAGCAGTACTTC. Its translation is CASSQDPSYEQYF.